The T cell receptor beta chain described here comes from a study of early T cells in non-severe SARS-CoV-2 infection (dated by TCRdb to the early 2020s). Regarding the complete study: TCR sequencing used bulk RNA from unsorted whole blood, so alpha and beta chains could not be paired. Beyond this particular receptor, the publication reports: Matching against VDJdb was skewed toward anti-spike CD8 responses, likely underestimated virus-specific expansions, and missed private and CD4 specificities.

The CDR3 spans 15 residues, from the cysteine through the phenylalanine. CDR3 DNA is the only sequence kept; it has 45 bases, read in frame from the first base. Sequences MNHNY (CDR1) and SVGAGI (CDR2) are obtained from the germline V gene (reference sequence). Trimming leaves V shorter by 2 bases and J shorter by 1 base, with the junction holding 2 bases beyond the gene matches. The library was produced with 5' RACE. Sequencer: NextSeq 500. In the TCR library protocol, unique molecular identifiers were attached to individual cDNA molecules to correct for PCR bias and sequencing error. Both TCR alpha and beta chains were sequenced, and tight co-correlation was observed between alpha and beta sequence abundances in each sample. As for how the authors treated the data: V gene, J gene and CDR3 annotation of TCR sequences was performed with Decombinator V4. Expanded TCRs were defined as changing significantly between any two time points under a Poisson model with p below 0.0001. TCR abundances were normalised to the total number of TCRs sequenced per sample and were expressed as counts per million. TRAV1-2 paired with TRAJ12, TRAJ20 or TRAJ33 defined MAIT TCRs, while TRAV10 paired with TRAJ18 defined iNKT TCRs. VDJdb, accessed 1 November 2021, was searched for CMV, EBV and SARS-CoV-2 annotated TCRs, excluding TCRs annotated for multiple antigens. The public sequencing data were trimmed at Q25 with fastp and processed into clonotypes with MiXCR by TCRdb, which kept only in-frame beta chains. Entries that share a CDR3 protein sequence are merged under the most common genes and DNA. The V and J calls were determined by TCRdb, not by the authors. Within this sample are approximately 46,000 distinct CDR3 sequences, with around 23% of them counted one time only. The ten largest clones represent 4.6% of the sample.

Remarks on this clonotype: Its cognate antigen has yet to be identified. The input lacks base qualities; no much larger clone sits a single base away.

A case-control design nested within a healthcare worker cohort in London, UK, was used, with weekly nasopharyngeal swab PCR tests and blood sampling performed. Healthcare workers were recruited between 23 and 31 March 2020, during the week of the UK lockdown, and were followed weekly for up to about 16 weeks. The clonotype originates from an adult who was a healthcare worker with PCR-confirmed SARS-CoV-2 infection or an uninfected control (not recorded which). Recombination linked TRBV6-6 to TRBJ2-3, with 8 bases matching TRBD2. The material sequenced was whole blood, taken at baseline. The CDR3 region: CASSYGGGRTDTQYF. The nucleotides read TGTGCCAGCAGTTACGGCGGGGGGCGCACAGATACGCAGTATTTT.